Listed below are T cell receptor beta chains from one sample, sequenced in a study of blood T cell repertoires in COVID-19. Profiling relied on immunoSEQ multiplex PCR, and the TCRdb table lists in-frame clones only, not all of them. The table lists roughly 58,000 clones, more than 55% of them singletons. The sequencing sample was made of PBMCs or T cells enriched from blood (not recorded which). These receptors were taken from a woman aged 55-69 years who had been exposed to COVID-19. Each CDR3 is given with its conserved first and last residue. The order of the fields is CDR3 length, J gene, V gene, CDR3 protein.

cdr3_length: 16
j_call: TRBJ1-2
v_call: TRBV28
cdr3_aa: CASRGVLAGLSYGYTF

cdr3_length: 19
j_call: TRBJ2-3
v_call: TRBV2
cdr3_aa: CASSPPPSGRAGGTDTQYF

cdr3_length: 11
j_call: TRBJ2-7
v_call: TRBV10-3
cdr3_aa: CAAGGPGEQYF

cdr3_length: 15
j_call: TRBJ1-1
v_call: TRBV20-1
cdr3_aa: CSASFGTSMNTEAFF

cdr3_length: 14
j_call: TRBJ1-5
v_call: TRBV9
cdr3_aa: CASSSRQSNQPQHF

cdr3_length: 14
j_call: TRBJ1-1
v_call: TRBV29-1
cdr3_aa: CSVDDDRENTEAFF

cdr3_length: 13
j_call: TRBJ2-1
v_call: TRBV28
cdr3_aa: CASSLAGEGWQFF

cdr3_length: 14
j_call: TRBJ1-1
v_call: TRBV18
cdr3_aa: CASSPTNMNTEAFF

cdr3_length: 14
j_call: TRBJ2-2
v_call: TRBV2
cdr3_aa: CASSRQGGTGELFF

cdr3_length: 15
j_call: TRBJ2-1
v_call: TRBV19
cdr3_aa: CASSFRQGGYNEQFF

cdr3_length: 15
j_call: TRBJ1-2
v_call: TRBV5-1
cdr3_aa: CASSLEGTANYGYTF

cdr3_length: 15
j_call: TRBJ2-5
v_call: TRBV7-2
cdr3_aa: CASSLASGNGETQYF

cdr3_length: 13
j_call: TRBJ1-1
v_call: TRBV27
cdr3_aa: CASSLRLDTEAFF

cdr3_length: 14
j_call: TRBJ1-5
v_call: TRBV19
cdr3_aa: CARRTGFENQPQHF

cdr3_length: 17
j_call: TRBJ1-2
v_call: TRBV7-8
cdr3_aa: CASSPRAARGVGYGYTF

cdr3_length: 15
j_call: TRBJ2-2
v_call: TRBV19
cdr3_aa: CASSLGQGQRDKLFF

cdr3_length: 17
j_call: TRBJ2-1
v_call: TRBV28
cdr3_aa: CASSHRQGGLERTEQFF

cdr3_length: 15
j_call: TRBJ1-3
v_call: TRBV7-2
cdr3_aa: CASSLAAGGGNTIYF

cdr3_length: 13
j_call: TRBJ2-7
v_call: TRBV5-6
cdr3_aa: CASSLQTVGEQYF

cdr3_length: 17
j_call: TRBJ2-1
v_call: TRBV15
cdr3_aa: CATSRGSQRERKNEQFF

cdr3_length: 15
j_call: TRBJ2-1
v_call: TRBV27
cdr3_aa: CASSFLSSGGYEQFF

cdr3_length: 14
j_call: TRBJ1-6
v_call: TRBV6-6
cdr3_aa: CASSPQGDNSPLHF

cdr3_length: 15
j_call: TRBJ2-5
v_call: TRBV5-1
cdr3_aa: CASSLAVTAQETQYF

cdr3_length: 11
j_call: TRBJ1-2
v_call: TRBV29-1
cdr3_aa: CSVWANYGYTF

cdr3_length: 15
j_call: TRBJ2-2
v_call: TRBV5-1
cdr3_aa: CASSLSQGDNGELFF

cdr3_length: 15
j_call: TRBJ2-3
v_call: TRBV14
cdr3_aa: CASAEGLARTDTQYF

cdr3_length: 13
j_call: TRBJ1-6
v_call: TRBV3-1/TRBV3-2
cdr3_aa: CASSPAVLEALHF

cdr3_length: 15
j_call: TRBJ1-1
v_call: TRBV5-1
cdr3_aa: CASSLGGQGYTEAFF

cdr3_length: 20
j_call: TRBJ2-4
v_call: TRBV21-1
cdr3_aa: CASKPPAGGARHLAKNIQYF

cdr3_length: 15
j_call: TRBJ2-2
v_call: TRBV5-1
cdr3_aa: CASSPGQKNTGELFF

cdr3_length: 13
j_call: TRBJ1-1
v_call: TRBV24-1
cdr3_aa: CATSDLGRTEAFF

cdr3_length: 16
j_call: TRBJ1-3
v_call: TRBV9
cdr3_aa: CASSVEAGARGNTIYF

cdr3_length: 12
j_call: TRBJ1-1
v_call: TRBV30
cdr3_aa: CASANKYTEAFF

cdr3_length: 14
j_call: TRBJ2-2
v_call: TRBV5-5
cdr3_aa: CASSPDMQTGELFF

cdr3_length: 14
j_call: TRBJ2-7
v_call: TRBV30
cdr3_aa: CAWSEGDSSYEQYF

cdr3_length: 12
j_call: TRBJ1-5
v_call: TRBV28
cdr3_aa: CASTAVDQPQHF

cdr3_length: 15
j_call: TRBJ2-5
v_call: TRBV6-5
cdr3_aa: CASSLSGSGVETQYF

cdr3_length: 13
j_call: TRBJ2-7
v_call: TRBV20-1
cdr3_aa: CSASGDKGYEQYF

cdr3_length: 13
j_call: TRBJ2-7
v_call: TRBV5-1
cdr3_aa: CASSRQGGNEQYF

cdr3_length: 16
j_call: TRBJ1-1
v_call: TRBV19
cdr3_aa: CASSLQGLGKNTEAFF

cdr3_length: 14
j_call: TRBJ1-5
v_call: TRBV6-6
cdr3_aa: CASSYDRPNQPQHF

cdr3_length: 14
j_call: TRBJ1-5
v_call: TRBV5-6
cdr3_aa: CASQGMKSNQPQHF

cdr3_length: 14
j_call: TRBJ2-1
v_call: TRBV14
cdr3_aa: CASSRLLPGDEQFF

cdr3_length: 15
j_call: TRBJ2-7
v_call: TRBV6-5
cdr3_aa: CASSSWGTGDYEQYF

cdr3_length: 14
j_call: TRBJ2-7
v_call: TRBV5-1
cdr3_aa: CASSLGGTAYEQYF

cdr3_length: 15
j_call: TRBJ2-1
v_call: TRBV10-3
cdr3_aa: CATLPSGGSYNEQFF

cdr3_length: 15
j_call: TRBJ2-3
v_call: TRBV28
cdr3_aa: CASTDGGRGGDTQYF

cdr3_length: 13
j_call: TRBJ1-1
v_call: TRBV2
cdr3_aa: CASSERQGNGAFF

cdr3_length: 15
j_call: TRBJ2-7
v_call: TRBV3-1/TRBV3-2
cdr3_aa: CASSQLGLAAEEQYF

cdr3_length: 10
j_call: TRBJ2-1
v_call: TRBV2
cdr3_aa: CASRETGQFF

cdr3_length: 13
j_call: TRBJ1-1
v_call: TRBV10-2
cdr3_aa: CASSDDRNTEAFF

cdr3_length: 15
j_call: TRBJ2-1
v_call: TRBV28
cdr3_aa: CASSPRKGSYNEQFF

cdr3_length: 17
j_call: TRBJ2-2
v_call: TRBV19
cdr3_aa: CASSIILAGLGTGELFF

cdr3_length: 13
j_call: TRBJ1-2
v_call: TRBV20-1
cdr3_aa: CSASKTGVAGYTF

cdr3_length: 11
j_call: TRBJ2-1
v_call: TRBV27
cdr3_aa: CASRRGQWEFF